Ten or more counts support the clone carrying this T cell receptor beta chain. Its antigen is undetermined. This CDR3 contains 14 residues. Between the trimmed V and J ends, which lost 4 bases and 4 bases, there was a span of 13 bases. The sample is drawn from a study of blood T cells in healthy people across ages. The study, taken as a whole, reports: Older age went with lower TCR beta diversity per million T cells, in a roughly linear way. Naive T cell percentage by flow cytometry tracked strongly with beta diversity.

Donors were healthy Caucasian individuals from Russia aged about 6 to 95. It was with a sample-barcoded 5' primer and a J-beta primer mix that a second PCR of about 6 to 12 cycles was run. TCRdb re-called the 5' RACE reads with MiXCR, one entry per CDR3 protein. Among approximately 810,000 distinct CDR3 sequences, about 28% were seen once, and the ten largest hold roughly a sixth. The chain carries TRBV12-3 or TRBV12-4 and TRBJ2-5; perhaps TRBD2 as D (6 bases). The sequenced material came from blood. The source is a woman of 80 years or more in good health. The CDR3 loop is CASSSGLGLETQYF. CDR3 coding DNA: TGTGCCAGCAGTTCGGGACTGGGGCTAGAGACCCAGTACTTC.